This T cell receptor (beta chain) was observed in a study of T cells in Graves' hyperthyroidism and ophthalmopathy. Across the whole study: Peripheral blood was drawn at first diagnosis, prior to all treatment.

Patients aged 18 to 65 had newly diagnosed hyperthyroidism that had lasted under 2 months. This clonotype was detected ten times or more. The antigen remains unidentified. Study-wide points: A model built on 13 V-J features separated ophthalmopathy from stable hyperthyroidism.

Trimming cost V 0 bases and J 1 base, with 7 bases left between them. The CDR3 contains 14 residues. Germline V lookup: CDR1 SGHRS, CDR2 YFSETQ. Amplification of TCR beta CDR3 regions used RNA as the template. First-round RT-PCR with HTBI primers amplified the TCR CDR3 region. TCRdb ran MiXCR on the multiplex PCR reads and lists one entry per CDR3 protein. The sample shows a few hundred thousand distinct CDR3 sequences, around 18% of them seen only once. V usage is TRBV5-1 and J usage is TRBJ1-1; no definite D call. The sequencing input was blood. This receptor was taken from a man aged 40-49 years with Graves' hyperthyroidism. The CDR3 DNA reads TGCGCCAGCAGCTTGGGGGAACCGAACACTGAAGCTTTCTTT. Encoded protein: CASSLGEPNTEAFF.